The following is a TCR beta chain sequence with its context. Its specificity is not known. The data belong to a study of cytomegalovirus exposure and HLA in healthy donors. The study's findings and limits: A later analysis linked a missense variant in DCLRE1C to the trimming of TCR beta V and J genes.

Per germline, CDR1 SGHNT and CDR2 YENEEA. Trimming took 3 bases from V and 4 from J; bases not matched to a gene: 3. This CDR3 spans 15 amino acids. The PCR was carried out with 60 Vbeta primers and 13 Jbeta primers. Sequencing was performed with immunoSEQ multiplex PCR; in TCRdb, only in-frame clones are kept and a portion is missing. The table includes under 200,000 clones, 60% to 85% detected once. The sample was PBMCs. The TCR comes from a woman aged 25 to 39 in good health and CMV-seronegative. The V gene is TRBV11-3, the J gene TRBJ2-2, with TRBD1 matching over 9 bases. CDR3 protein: CASSLDRGSTGELFF. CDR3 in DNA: TGTGCCAGCAGCTTGGACAGGGGAAGCACCGGGGAGCTGTTTTTT.